Listed below are T cell receptor beta chains from one sample, sequenced in a study of T cells of healthy individuals. TCRdb re-called the 5' RACE reads through MiXCR, storing one row per CDR3 protein. The sample shows about 63,000 distinct CDR3 sequences, 16% of them seen only once. The receptors derive from a human donor in good health. The CDR3 runs from the conserved cysteine through the conserved F or W. Fields, in order: J gene, V gene, clone size, D gene, CDR3 protein, CDR3 DNA. D genes are given only for firm matches. Clone size, where shown, is once, few, many, or a class for clones that have expanded.

j_gene: TRBJ2-3; v_gene: TRBV2; abundance: NA; d_gene: NA; CDR3aa: CASSNDLATDTQYF; CDR3nt: TGTGCCAGCAGCAACGATCTAGCCACAGATACGCAGTATTTT
j_gene: TRBJ2-1; v_gene: TRBV18; abundance: many; d_gene: NA; CDR3aa: CASSPLGRADNEQFF; CDR3nt: TGTGCCAGCTCACCACTCGGGCGAGCGGACAATGAGCAGTTCTTC
j_gene: TRBJ1-6; v_gene: TRBV6-2/TRBV6-3; abundance: many; d_gene: NA; CDR3aa: CASRSGFNSPLHF; CDR3nt: TGTGCCAGCAGATCAGGGTTTAATTCACCCCTCCACTTT
j_gene: TRBJ1-5; v_gene: TRBV2; abundance: many; d_gene: NA; CDR3aa: CASSGGDQPQHF; CDR3nt: TGTGCCAGCAGTGGTGGAGACCAGCCCCAGCATTTT
j_gene: TRBJ2-1; v_gene: TRBV9; abundance: NA; d_gene: NA; CDR3aa: CASGGEAEQFF; CDR3nt: TGTGCCAGCGGGGGAGAGGCAGAGCAGTTCTTC
j_gene: TRBJ2-3; v_gene: TRBV7-9; abundance: many; d_gene: TRBD2; CDR3aa: CASSPRLAGLPSLRTDTQYF; CDR3nt: TGTGCCAGCAGCCCCCGACTAGCGGGGTTGCCATCCCTCAGAACAGATACGCAGTATTTT
j_gene: TRBJ2-3; v_gene: TRBV29-1; abundance: many; d_gene: NA; CDR3aa: CSVEDFRGTDTQYF; CDR3nt: TGCAGCGTTGAAGATTTTCGGGGCACAGATACGCAGTATTTT
j_gene: TRBJ2-7; v_gene: TRBV28; abundance: many; d_gene: TRBD2; CDR3aa: CASRLAGAHSYEQYF; CDR3nt: TGTGCCAGCAGACTAGCGGGGGCCCACTCCTACGAGCAGTACTTC
j_gene: TRBJ1-5; v_gene: TRBV12-5; abundance: many; d_gene: NA; CDR3aa: CASGLTGKGYQPQHF; CDR3nt: TGTGCTAGTGGTTTGACAGGGAAGGGCTATCAGCCCCAGCATTTT
j_gene: TRBJ2-5; v_gene: TRBV12-3/TRBV12-4; abundance: many; d_gene: TRBD1; CDR3aa: CASSLRGMETQYF; CDR3nt: TGTGCCAGCAGTCTCAGGGGGATGGAGACCCAGTACTTC
j_gene: TRBJ1-2; v_gene: TRBV9; abundance: NA; d_gene: NA; CDR3aa: CASSGSSSNYGYTF; CDR3nt: TGTGCCAGCAGCGGCAGCTCTTCTAACTATGGCTACACCTTC
j_gene: TRBJ2-5; v_gene: TRBV7-8; abundance: NA; d_gene: NA; CDR3aa: CASTLRGSYLETQYF; CDR3nt: TGTGCCAGCACCCTACGGGGGAGTTACTTAGAGACCCAGTACTTC
j_gene: TRBJ2-2; v_gene: TRBV21-1; abundance: few; d_gene: NA; CDR3aa: CASSGAYTGELFF; CDR3nt: TGTGCCAGCAGTGGGGCCTACACCGGGGAGCTGTTTTTT
j_gene: TRBJ2-3; v_gene: TRBV18; abundance: many; d_gene: NA; CDR3aa: CASSPPGHPTDTQYF; CDR3nt: TGTGCCAGCTCACCACCGGGACACCCCACAGATACGCAGTATTTT
j_gene: TRBJ2-1; v_gene: TRBV20-1; abundance: NA; d_gene: TRBD1; CDR3aa: CSAALGTVYNEQFF; CDR3nt: TGCAGTGCTGCCCTCGGGACAGTCTACAATGAGCAGTTCTTC
j_gene: TRBJ2-3; v_gene: TRBV20-1; abundance: NA; d_gene: NA; CDR3aa: CSARSVTNPQYF; CDR3nt: TGCAGTGCTAGATCAGTGACAAATCCGCAGTATTTT
j_gene: TRBJ2-7; v_gene: TRBV5-1; abundance: NA; d_gene: TRBD1; CDR3aa: CASSLAEQGTYEQYF; CDR3nt: TGCGCCAGCAGCTTGGCGGAACAGGGGACCTACGAGCAGTACTTC
j_gene: TRBJ2-3; v_gene: TRBV7-2; abundance: NA; d_gene: TRBD2; CDR3aa: CASSSRTSSDTQYF; CDR3nt: TGTGCCAGCAGCTCCCGGACTAGTTCAGATACGCAGTATTTT
j_gene: TRBJ1-5; v_gene: TRBV21-1; abundance: NA; d_gene: NA; CDR3aa: CANSKARGGPQPQHF; CDR3nt: TGTGCCAACAGCAAAGCTAGGGGCGGACCTCAGCCCCAGCATTTT
j_gene: TRBJ2-7; v_gene: TRBV11-2; abundance: few; d_gene: NA; CDR3aa: CASSLEAIGGYEQYF; CDR3nt: TGTGCCAGCAGCTTAGAGGCGATAGGGGGCTACGAGCAGTACTTC
j_gene: TRBJ1-4; v_gene: TRBV4-3; abundance: many; d_gene: NA; CDR3aa: CASSQDGRVIEKLFF; CDR3nt: TGCGCCAGCAGCCAAGACGGCAGGGTAATCGAAAAACTGTTTTTT
j_gene: TRBJ2-1; v_gene: TRBV20-1; abundance: few; d_gene: NA; CDR3aa: CSAQTESSYNEQFF; CDR3nt: TGCAGTGCTCAGACGGAGAGCTCCTACAATGAGCAGTTCTTC
j_gene: TRBJ2-3; v_gene: TRBV7-2; abundance: NA; d_gene: NA; CDR3aa: CASSLALGGGTDTQYF; CDR3nt: TGTGCCAGCAGCTTAGCGTTAGGGGGAGGGACAGATACGCAGTATTTT
j_gene: TRBJ1-2; v_gene: TRBV6-5; abundance: few; d_gene: TRBD1; CDR3aa: CASSYADRGYGYTF; CDR3nt: TGTGCCAGCAGTTACGCGGACAGGGGATATGGCTACACCTTC
j_gene: TRBJ2-5; v_gene: TRBV18; abundance: many; d_gene: NA; CDR3aa: CASSPPVGTLYQETQYF; CDR3nt: TGTGCCAGCTCACCACCAGTCGGGACCTTATACCAAGAGACCCAGTACTTC
j_gene: TRBJ2-3; v_gene: TRBV4-3; abundance: few; d_gene: TRBD1; CDR3aa: CTSSQGGQGTDTQYF; CDR3nt: TGCACCAGCAGCCAAGGGGGACAGGGCACAGATACGCAGTATTTT
j_gene: TRBJ2-3; v_gene: TRBV25-1; abundance: few; d_gene: NA; CDR3aa: CASSEYRSDTQYF; CDR3nt: TGTGCCAGCAGTGAATATAGATCCGATACGCAGTATTTT
j_gene: TRBJ2-6; v_gene: TRBV5-6; abundance: many; d_gene: TRBD1; CDR3aa: CASSPYRDRGLFLSGANVLTF; CDR3nt: TGTGCCAGCAGCCCCTATAGGGACAGGGGGCTATTCCTCTCTGGGGCCAACGTCCTGACTTTC
j_gene: TRBJ1-1; v_gene: TRBV28; abundance: few; d_gene: NA; CDR3aa: CASSTLQLGLKAFF; CDR3nt: TGTGCCAGCAGTACACTGCAACTCGGGTTAAAAGCTTTCTTT